This T cell receptor beta chain is drawn from a study of B cell selection in AIRE deficiency. Study observations and caveats: Patient Tconv and Treg cells showed healthy-like TCRBV usage, CDR3 length, diversity. About 30.6% of healthy-shared Treg sequences were found among patient Tconv cells. Healthy donors alone shared around 33% of a few thousand Treg sequences; patients alone less than 9.5%.

A remark on this clone: Its target is not known.

Germline assignment: CDR1 LNHDA and CDR2 SQIVND (reference sequence). This CDR3 is built from 16 residues. Trimming cost V 6 bases and J 0 bases; bases outside gene matches: 9. The sorted conventional CD4 T cells were gated as CD4+CD127+. In the authors' workflow: Conventional T cell pools: 95,000 to 120,000 distinct patient, some 150,000 donor TCRbeta sequences. Only in-frame clones appear in the TCRdb table, and some are missing; sequencing was by immunoSEQ multiplex PCR. V, J and clone size are taken as reported in that table, and D and trimming were inferred from the DNA itself. The sample lists roughly 25,000 clones; about 95% were seen once.

The TCR was taken from a human donor in good health. The sequenced material came from CD4+CD127+ conventional T cells sorted from PBMCs. This chain links TRBV19 with TRBJ1-1, with 8 nucleotides matching TRBD1. The CDR3: CASSPGTGGMNTEAFF. The CDR3 nucleotides are TGTGCCAGTAGCCCCGGCACAGGGGGTATGAACACTGAAGCTTTCTTT.